The clone carrying this TCR beta chain came up a few times. Its antigen is as yet unknown. This sample was taken from a study of liver allograft versus peripheral blood T cells. About the study: The authors compared T cell receptor repertoires in transplanted livers with recipients' peripheral blood repertoires.

Per germline, CDR1 MNHEY and CDR2 SMNVEV (reference sequence). The CDR3 is 15 amino acids. V dropped 7 bases and J dropped 3 bases, with 19 bases sitting between them. Points from the study as a whole: Intra-allograft T cell receptor repertoires in the liver reportedly differed from peripheral blood repertoires.

TCRdb fed the reads into MiXCR, producing one record per CDR3 protein. The table shows about 13,000 distinct CDR3 sequences, with around 20% occurring only once. This receptor was identified in a human patient who had a liver transplant. Certain T cells may be donor cells from the graft. The chain links TRBV27 to TRBJ2-7; D possibly matches TRBD1 or TRBD2 (5 bases each). CDR3: CASTPWDRMGYEQYF. CDR3 coding DNA: TGTGCCAGCACCCCCTGGGACCGGATGGGCTACGAGCAGTACTTC.